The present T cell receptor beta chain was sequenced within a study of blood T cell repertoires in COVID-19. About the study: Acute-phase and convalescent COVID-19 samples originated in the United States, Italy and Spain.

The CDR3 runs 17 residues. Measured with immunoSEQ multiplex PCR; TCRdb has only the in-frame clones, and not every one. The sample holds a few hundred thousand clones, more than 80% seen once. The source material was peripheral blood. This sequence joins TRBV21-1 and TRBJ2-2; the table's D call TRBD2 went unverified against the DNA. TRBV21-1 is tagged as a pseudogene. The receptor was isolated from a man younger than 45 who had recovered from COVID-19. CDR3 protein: CASIPEGGYANTGELFF. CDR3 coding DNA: TGTGCCAGCATCCCCGAGGGAGGTTACGCGAACACCGGGGAGCTGTTTTTT.